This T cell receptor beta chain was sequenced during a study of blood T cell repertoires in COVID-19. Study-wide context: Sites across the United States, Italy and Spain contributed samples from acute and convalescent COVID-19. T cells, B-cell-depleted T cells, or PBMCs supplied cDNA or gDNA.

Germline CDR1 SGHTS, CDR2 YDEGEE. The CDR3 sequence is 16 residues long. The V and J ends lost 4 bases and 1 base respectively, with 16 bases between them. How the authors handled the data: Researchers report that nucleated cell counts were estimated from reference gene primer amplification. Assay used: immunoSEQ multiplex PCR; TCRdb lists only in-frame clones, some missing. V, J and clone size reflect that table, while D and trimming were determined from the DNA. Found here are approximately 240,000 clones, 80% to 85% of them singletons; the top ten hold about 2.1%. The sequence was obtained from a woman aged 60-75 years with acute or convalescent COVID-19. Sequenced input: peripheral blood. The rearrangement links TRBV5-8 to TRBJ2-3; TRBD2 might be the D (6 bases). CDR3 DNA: TGTGCCAGCAGCCCGGGACTTCTGACAGGCACAGATACGCAGTATTTT. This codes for CASSPGLLTGTDTQYF.